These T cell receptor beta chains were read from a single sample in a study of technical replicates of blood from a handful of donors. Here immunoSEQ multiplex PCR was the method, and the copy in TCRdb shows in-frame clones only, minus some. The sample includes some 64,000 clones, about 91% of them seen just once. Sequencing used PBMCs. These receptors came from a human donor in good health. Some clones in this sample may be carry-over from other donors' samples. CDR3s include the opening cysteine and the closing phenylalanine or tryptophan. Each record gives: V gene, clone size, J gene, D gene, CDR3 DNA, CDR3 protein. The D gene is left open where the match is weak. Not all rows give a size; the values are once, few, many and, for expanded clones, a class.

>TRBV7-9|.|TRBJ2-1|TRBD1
TGTGCCAGCAGCTTAACAGACAGGGGGGACGATGAGCAGTTCTTC
CASSLTDRGDDEQFF
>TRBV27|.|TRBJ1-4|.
TGTGCCAGCAGTCTAGGCGGGACCTCAAAACTGTTTTTT
CASSLGGTSKLFF
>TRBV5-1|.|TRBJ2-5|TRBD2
TGCGCCAGCAGCTCCTTCGGGAACACGGGGGGAGAGACCCAGTACTTC
CASSSFGNTGGETQYF
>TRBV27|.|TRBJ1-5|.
TGTGCCAGCAGTCCCGGCGACAGTTCCTACGGCAATCAGCCCCAGCATTTT
CASSPGDSSYGNQPQHF
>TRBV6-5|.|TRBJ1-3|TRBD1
TGTGCCAGCAATGGACAGGGACATTCTGGAAACACCATATATTTT
CASNGQGHSGNTIYF
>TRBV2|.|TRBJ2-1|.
TGTGCCACGAGACAGGTGAAACCTTCATACAATGAGCAGTTCTTC
CATRQVKPSYNEQFF
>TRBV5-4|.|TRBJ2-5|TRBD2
TGTGCCAGCAGCTTGTTTTTCGTCGGTAGCGGGGCGGAGACCCAGTACTTC
CASSLFFVGSGAETQYF
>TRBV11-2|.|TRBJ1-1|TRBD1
TGTGCCAGCAGCCTAGGACAGGGGCTTGAAGCTTTCTTT
CASSLGQGLEAFF
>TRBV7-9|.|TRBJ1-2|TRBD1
TGTGCCAGCAGCTTATCAACAGGGGACGGCTACACCTTC
CASSLSTGDGYTF
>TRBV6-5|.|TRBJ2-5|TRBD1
TGTGCCAGCAGTTTTGGACAGGCCGCGGGGACCCAGTACTTC
CASSFGQAAGTQYF
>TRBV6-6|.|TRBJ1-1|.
TGTGCCAGCATTACCACACCGAACACTGAAGCTTTCTTT
CASITTPNTEAFF
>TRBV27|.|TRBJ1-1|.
TGTGCCAGCAGTTTAAACGGACAGACGAACACTGAAGCTTTCTTT
CASSLNGQTNTEAFF
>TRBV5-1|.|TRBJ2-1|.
TGCGCCAGCAGCTCCCAGACAGGCAATGAGCAGTTCTTC
CASSSQTGNEQFF
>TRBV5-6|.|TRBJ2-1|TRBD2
TGTGCCAGTTCGGCGGGAACTAGCGGGCTCCCCGGGGAGCAGTTCTTC
CASSAGTSGLPGEQFF
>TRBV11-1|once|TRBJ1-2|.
TGTGCCAGCAGTGCCAGGGAGCGGGTTGGCTACACCTTC
CASSARERVGYTF
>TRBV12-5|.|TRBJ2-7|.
TGTGCTAGTGGAGGTCAGAGGAGCTACGAGCAGTACTTC
CASGGQRSYEQYF
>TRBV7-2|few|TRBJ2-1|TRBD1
TGTGCCAGCAGCCGGGACAGCCACAATGAGCAGTTCTTC
CASSRDSHNEQFF
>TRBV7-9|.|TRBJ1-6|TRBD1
TGTGCCAGCAGCCGACAGGGGCCGGATTCACCCCTCCACTTT
CASSRQGPDSPLHF
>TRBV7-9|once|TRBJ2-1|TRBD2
TGTGCCAGCAGCCCCGGACTAGCGGGGGGTAGCTCCTACAATGAGCAGTTCTTC
CASSPGLAGGSSYNEQFF
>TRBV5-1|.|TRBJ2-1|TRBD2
TGCGCCAGCAGCTTGAAGTCTAGCGGGCAGGGCGGTGAGCAGTTCTTC
CASSLKSSGQGGEQFF
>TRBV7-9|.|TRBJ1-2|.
TGTGCCAGCAGCCCATCGCGGGGGCTGGAGGGTGGCTACACCTTC
CASSPSRGLEGGYTF
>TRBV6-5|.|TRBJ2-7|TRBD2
TGTGCCAGCAGCCAGGGACTAGCGACACCTACGAGGCAGTACTTC
CASSQGLATPTRQYF
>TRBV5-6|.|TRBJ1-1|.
TGTGCCAGCAGCTTGGCCAACAGGGTATCTGAAGCTTTCTTT
CASSLANRVSEAFF
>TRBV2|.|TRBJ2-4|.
TGTGCCAGCAGGAGAGGGATTGCCAAAAACATTCAGTACTTC
CASRRGIAKNIQYF
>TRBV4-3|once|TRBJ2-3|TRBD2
TGCGCCAGCAGCCAAGAGACTAGCGGGGGCACAGATACGCAGTATTTT
CASSQETSGGTDTQYF
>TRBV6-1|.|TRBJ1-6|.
TGTGCCAGCAGTGACAGGGGAACCAAATCACCCCTCCACTTT
CASSDRGTKSPLHF
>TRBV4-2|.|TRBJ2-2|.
TGTGCCAGCAGCTTGGGCAGGGAAGGTACCGGGGAGCTGTTTTTT
CASSLGREGTGELFF
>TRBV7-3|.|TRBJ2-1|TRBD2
TGTGCCAGCAGCTTCCTAGCGGGGCTTTCCTACAATGAGCAGTTCTTC
CASSFLAGLSYNEQFF
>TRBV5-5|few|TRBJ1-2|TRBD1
TGTGCCAGCAGCTGGGACAGTCTGGACTACACCTTC
CASSWDSLDYTF
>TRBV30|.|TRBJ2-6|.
TGTGCCTGGACCTCTCCCGGCTCTGGGGCCAACGTCCTGACTTTC
CAWTSPGSGANVLTF
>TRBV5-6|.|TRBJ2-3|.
TGTGCCAGCAGCTTGCCAGGGCCGGATACGCAGTATTTT
CASSLPGPDTQYF
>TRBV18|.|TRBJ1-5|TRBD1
TGTGCCAGCTCACTACAGGGGGCGGGTAGCAATCAGCCCCAGCATTTT
CASSLQGAGSNQPQHF
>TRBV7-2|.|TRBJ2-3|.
TGTGCCAGCAGCTTCCAACAGGGCACAGATACGCAGTATTTT
CASSFQQGTDTQYF
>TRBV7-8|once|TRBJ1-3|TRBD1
TGTGCCAGCAGCGTACGGGGACAGCTTGGGGACACCATATATTTT
CASSVRGQLGDTIYF
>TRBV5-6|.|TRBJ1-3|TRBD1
TGTGCCAGCAGCTTGGGAGGGGGCAACTCTGGAAACACCATATATTTT
CASSLGGGNSGNTIYF
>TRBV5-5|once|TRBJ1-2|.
TGTGCCAGCAGCTTCCCGGGTTCCAACTATGGCTACACCTTC
CASSFPGSNYGYTF
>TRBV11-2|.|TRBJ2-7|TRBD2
TGTGCCAGCAACCAAGGAGGGAGCGGGATCTCGTACTTC
CASNQGGSGISYF
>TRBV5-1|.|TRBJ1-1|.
TGCGCCAGCAGCTTCGGCGGGAACACTGAAGCTTTCTTT
CASSFGGNTEAFF
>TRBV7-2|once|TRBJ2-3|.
TGTGCCAGCAGCCCCAGGGGCCTAGCTCCAGATACGCAGTATTTT
CASSPRGLAPDTQYF
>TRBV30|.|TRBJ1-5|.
TGTGCCTGGAGTGTACGGGGCAATCAGCCCCAGCATTTT
CAWSVRGNQPQHF
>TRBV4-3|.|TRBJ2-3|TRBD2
TGCGCCAGCAGCCAATCTTGGGGGGAGGGGTCAGATACGCAGTATTTT
CASSQSWGEGSDTQYF